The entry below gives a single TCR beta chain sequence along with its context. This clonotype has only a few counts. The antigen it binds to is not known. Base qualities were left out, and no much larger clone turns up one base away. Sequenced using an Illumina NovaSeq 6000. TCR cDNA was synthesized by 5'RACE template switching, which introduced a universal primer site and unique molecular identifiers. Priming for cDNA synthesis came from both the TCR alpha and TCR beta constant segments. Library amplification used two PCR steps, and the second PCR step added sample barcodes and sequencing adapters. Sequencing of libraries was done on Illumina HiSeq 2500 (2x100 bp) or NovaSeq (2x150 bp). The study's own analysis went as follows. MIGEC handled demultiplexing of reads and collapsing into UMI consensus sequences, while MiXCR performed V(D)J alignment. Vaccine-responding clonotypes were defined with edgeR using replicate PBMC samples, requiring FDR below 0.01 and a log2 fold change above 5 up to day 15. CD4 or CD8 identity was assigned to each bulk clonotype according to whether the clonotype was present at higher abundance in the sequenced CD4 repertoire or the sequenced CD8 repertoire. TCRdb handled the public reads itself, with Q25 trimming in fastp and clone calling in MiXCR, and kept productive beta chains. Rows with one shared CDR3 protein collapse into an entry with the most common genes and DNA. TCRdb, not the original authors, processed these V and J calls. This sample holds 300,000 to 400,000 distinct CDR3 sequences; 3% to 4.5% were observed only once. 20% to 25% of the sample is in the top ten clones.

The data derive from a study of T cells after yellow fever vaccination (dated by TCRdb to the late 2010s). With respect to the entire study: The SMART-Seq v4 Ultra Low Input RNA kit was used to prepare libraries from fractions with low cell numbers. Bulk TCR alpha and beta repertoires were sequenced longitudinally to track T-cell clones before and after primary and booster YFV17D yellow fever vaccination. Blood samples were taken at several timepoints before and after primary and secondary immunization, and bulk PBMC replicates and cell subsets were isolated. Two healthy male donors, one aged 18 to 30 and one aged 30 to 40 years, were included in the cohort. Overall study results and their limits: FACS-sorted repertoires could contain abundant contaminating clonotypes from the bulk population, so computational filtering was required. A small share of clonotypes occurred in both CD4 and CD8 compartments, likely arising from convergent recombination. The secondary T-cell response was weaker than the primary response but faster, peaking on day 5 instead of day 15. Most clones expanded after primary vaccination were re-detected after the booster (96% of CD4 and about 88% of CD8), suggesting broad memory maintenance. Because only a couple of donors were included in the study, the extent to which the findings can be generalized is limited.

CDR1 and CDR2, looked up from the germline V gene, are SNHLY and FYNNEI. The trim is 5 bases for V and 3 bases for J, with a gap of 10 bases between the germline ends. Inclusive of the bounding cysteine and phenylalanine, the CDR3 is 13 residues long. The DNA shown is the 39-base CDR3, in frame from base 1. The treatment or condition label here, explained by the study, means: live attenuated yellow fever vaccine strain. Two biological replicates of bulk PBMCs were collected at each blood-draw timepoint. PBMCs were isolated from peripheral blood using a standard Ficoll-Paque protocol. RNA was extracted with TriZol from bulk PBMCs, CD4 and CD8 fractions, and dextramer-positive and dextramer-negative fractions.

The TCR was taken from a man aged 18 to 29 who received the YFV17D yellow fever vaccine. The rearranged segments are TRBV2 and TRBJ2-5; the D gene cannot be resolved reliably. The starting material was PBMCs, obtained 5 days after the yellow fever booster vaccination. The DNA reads TGTGCCAGCAGTCCGACTGGGAAAGAGACCCAGTACTTC. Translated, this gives CASSPTGKETQYF.